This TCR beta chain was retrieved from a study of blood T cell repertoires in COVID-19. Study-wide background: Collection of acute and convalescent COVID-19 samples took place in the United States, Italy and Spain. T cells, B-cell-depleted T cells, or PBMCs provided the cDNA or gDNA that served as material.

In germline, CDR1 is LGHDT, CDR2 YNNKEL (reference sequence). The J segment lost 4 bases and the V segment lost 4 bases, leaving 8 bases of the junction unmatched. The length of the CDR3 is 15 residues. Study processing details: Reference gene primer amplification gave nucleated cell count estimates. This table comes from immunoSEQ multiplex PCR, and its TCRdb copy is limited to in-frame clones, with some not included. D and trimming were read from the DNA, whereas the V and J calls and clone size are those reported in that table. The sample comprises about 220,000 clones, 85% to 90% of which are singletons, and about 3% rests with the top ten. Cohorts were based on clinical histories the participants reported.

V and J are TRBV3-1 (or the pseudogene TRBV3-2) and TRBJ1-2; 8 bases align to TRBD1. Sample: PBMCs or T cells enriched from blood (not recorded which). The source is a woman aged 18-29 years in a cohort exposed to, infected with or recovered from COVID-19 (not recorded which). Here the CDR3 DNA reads TGTGCCAGCAGCCCACCCCCCGGGACAGGCTATGGCTACACCTTC. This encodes CASSPPPGTGYGYTF.